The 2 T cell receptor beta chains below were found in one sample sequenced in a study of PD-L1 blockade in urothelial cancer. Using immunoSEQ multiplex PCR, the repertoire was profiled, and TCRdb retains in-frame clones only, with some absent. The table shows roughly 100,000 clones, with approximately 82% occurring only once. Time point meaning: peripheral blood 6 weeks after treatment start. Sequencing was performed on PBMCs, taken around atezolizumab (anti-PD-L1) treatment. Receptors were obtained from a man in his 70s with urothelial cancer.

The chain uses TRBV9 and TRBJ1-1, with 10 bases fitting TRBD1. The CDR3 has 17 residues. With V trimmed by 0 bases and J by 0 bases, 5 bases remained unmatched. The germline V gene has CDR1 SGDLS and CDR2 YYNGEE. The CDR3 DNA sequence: TGTGCCAGCAGCGTAGATGGGACAGGGGACCTGAACACTGAAGCTTTCTTT. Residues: CASSVDGTGDLNTEAFF.

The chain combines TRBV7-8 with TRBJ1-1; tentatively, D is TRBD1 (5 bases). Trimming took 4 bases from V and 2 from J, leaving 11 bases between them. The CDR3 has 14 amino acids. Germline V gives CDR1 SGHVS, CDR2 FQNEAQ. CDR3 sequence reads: CASSYGQANTEAFF. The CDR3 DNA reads TGTGCCAGCAGCTATGGACAAGCTAACACTGAAGCTTTCTTT.